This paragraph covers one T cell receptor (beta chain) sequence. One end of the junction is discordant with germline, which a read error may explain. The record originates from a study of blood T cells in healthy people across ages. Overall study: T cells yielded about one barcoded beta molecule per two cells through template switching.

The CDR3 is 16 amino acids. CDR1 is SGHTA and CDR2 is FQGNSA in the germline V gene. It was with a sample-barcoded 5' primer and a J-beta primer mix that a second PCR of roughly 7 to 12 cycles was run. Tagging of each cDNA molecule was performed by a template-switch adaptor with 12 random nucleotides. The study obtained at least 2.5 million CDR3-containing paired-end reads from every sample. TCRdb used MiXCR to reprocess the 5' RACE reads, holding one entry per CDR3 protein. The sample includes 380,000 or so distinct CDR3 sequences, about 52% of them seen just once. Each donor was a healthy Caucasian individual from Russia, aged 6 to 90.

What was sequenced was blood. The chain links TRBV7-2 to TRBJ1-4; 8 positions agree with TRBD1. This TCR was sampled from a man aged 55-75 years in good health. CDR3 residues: CASSLSSTGEYENLFF. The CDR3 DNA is TGTGCCAGCAGCTTATCCTCGACAGGGGAGTATGAAAACCTGTTTTTT. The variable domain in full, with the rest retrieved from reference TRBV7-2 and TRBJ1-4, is GAGVSQSPSNKVTEKGKDVELRCDPISGHTALYWYRQSLGQGLEFLIYFQGNSAPDKSGLPSDRFSAERTGGSVSTLTIQRTQQEDSAVYLCASSLSSTGEYENLFFGSGTQLSVL.